A single sample is the source of the 18 T cell receptor beta chains below, sequenced in a study of T-cell memory formation after mild COVID-19. TCRdb reanalysed the 5' RACE reads using MiXCR and keeps one entry per CDR3 protein. The sample has about 320,000 distinct CDR3 sequences, roughly an eighth seen once. The sample comprised PBMCs or a T cell subset sorted from them (not recorded which). All receptors derive from a man aged 18 to 29 who had mild COVID-19 (a few samples of this study predate the infection). Cell type and time point are not known.

The chain is built from TRBV7-9 and TRBJ2-3; TRBD2 matches at 11 bases. CDR3 size: 15 residues. J lost 5 bases, V lost 2 bases, and 3 bases had no gene match. Per germline, CDR1 SEHNR and CDR2 FQNEAQ (reference sequence). The DNA of the CDR3 is TGTGCCAGCAGCTTAAGACTAGCGGGAATAGATACGCAGTATTTT. This encodes CASSLRLAGIDTQYF.

The chain links TRBV5-5 to TRBJ2-3; D unresolved. The CDR3 length is 16 residues. The V end was cut by 1 base, the J end by 3 bases, with 15 bases between. Germline CDR1 reads SGHKS; CDR2 reads YYEKEE (reference sequence). The DNA of the CDR3 is TGTGCCAGCAGCTTGAACCCCAGCGAATCAACAGATACGCAGTATTTT. Translated, it gives CASSLNPSESTDTQYF.

The V and J genes are TRBV5-1 and TRBJ2-7; 8 bases fit TRBD2. CDR3 size: 15 residues. Germline-derived CDR1 and CDR2 are SGHRS and YFSETQ. V lost 4 bases to trimming and J lost 3 bases; unmatched junction nucleotides: 9. The CDR3 DNA sequence: TGCGCCAGCAGCCCCACGGGGGGGGAAGGCTACGAGCAGTACTTC. Protein product: CASSPTGGEGYEQYF.

In this sample, this clonotype turned up a few times. The chain combines TRBV5-1 with TRBJ2-1; 10 bases agree with TRBD2. The germline CDR1 and CDR2 sequences are SGHRS and YFSETQ. This CDR3 has 15 amino acids. The V and J ends lost 2 bases and 7 bases, in that order; junction bases with no gene match: 6. CDR3 DNA: TGCGCCAGCAGCTTCAGCGGGGGGGTATCTAATGAGCAGTTCTTC. This encodes CASSFSGGVSNEQFF.

The V and J genes are TRBV19 and TRBJ1-5, with D possibly matching TRBD1 (5 bases). V was pared by 8 bases and J by 2 bases, with 16 bases between. Germline V gene lookup returns CDR1 LNHDA and CDR2 SQIVND (reference sequence). The CDR3 contains 15 residues. The DNA for the CDR3 is TGTGCCAGTGAATCTCAGGGATTTGGCAATCAGCCCCAGCATTTT. It yields the protein CASESQGFGNQPQHF.

The chain joins TRBV7-2 to TRBJ1-1; D perhaps matches TRBD1 (5 bases). The CDR3 consists of 15 residues. Germline V gives CDR1 SGHTA, CDR2 FQGNSA. V was trimmed by 5 bases and J by 2 bases, leaving 15 bases between them. CDR3 in amino acids: CASSVGIDRNTEAFF. The CDR3 DNA reads TGTGCCAGCAGCGTTGGAATTGACAGAAACACTGAAGCTTTCTTT. The variable domain in full, completed from reference TRBV7-2 and TRBJ1-1, reads GAGVSQSPSNKVTEKGKDVELRCDPISGHTALYWYRQSLGQGLEFLIYFQGNSAPDKSGLPSDRFSAERTGGSVSTLTIQRTQQEDSAVYLCASSVGIDRNTEAFFGQGTRLTVV.

V is TRBV20-1 and J is TRBJ2-1; D remains unclear. Germline assignment: CDR1 DFQATT and CDR2 SNEGSKA (reference sequence). The CDR3 is made up of 12 amino acids. Trimming took off 5 bases at V and 4 bases at J, with 9 bases between the two ends. Here the CDR3 DNA reads TGCAGTGCTTCCGCCCGGTACAATGAGCAGTTCTTC. It encodes CSASARYNEQFF.

In its sample, this clonotype was seen many times. The chain recombines TRBV5-6 with TRBJ2-2, with 13 nucleotides matching TRBD2. Germline CDR1 SGHDT, CDR2 YYEEEE. Trimming took 1 base from V and 6 from J; bases not matched to a gene: 3. This CDR3 contains 16 residues. The CDR3 is CASSLLGLAGPGELFF. CDR3 bases: TGTGCCAGCAGCTTGCTGGGACTAGCGGGGCCCGGGGAGCTGTTTTTT.

The V call is TRBV7-8, the J call TRBJ2-4; maybe TRBD1 (7 bases). CDR1 and CDR2 (germline): SGHVS, FQNEAQ. The CDR3 consists of 14 residues. The ends were cut back, 6 bases at V and 2 bases at J, with 11 bases in the middle. CDR3 protein: CASRPGGPKNIQYF. The CDR3 coding sequence is TGTGCCAGCAGACCAGGGGGGCCCAAAAACATTCAGTACTTC.

The chain is built from TRBV7-6 and TRBJ2-3; possibly TRBD1 for D (6 bases). CDR3 length: 14 residues. Trimming shortened V by 6 bases and J by 6 bases, and 16 bases separated the two germline ends. CDR1 is SGHVS, CDR2 FNYEAQ, per germline. The CDR3 sequence is CASSLAWGPDTQYF. The CDR3 bases are TGTGCCAGCAGTCTAGCTTGGGGGCCGGATACGCAGTATTTT.

On this clonotype itself: This may stem from a read error, because a much larger clone lies one nucleotide away. The rearrangement uses TRBV11-2 and TRBJ1-2; TRBD1 is a possible D gene (6 bases). Germline V gives CDR1 SGHAT, CDR2 FQNNGV. The CDR3 totals 15 residues. CDR3 sequence (DNA): TGTGCCAGCAGAGACACATCCGGGACAACCTATGGCTGCACCTTC. Translated: CASRDTSGTTYGCTF.

This clonotype was observed a handful of times. The rearrangement joins TRBV6-1 to TRBJ2-7, with 7 bases lining up with TRBD1. The CDR3 contains 12 residues. V lost 8 bases, J lost 5 bases, and 6 bases stayed unmatched. Germline V gives CDR1 MNHNS, CDR2 SASEGT. This CDR3 is CASLLQGNEQYF. CDR3 nucleotide sequence: TGTGCCAGCCTCCTACAGGGGAACGAGCAGTACTTC.

This clonotype has just a few counts. The V call is TRBV5-1, the J call TRBJ2-7; 8 nucleotides align to TRBD2. CDR3 size: 17 residues. The germline V gene encodes CDR1 SGHRS and CDR2 YFSETQ. The V gene end was trimmed by 0 bases and the J gene end by 1 base; junction bases not matched to a gene: 9. The CDR3 is CASSLEVTGGKSYEQYF. CDR3 in DNA: TGCGCCAGCAGCTTGGAGGTAACGGGGGGGAAATCCTACGAGCAGTACTTC. Looking up the rest from reference TRBV5-1 and TRBJ2-7 gives the full variable domain: KAGVTQTPRYLIKTRGQQVTLSCSPISGHRSVSWYQQTPGQGLQFLFEYFSETQRNKGNFPGRFSGRQFSNSRSEMNVSTLELGDSALYLCASSLEVTGGKSYEQYFGPGTRLTVT.

This clonotype was found a few times. V and J are TRBV7-9 and TRBJ2-2; D gene uncertain. Trimming cost V 2 bases and J 2 bases, with 6 bases left between them. Per germline, CDR1 SEHNR and CDR2 FQNEAQ (reference sequence). The CDR3 is 14 residues long. This CDR3 reads CASSLNHNTGELFF. CDR3 DNA: TGTGCCAGCAGCTTAAACCACAACACCGGGGAGCTGTTTTTT.

This clonotype was detected only a few times. The CDR3 region has the DNA TGCAGTGCTAGGACTTACGGGGGAGCGGATGGCTACACCTTC. Translation gives CSARTYGGADGYTF. The chain recombines TRBV20-1 with TRBJ1-2, with a weak D call TRBD1 (5 bases). Per germline, CDR1 DFQATT and CDR2 SNEGSKA (reference sequence). V lost 3 bases and J lost 6, with 17 bases in between. The CDR3 covers 14 residues.

This clonotype was detected a few times. The rearrangement uses TRBV7-2 and TRBJ1-5, with D possibly matching TRBD1 (5 bases). The CDR3 is 14 amino acids. The germline V gene has CDR1 SGHTA and CDR2 FQGNSA. The V end was cut by 5 bases, the J end by 8 bases, with 16 bases between. CDR3 amino acids: CASSQGGRTEPQHF. The CDR3 bases are TGTGCCAGCAGCCAGGGAGGGAGAACCGAGCCCCAGCATTTT.

The sample holds a few counts of this clonotype. The V call is TRBV29-1, the J call TRBJ2-5; TRBD1 might be the D (5 bases). V shed 8 bases and J shed 5 bases, with 21 bases lying between them. The CDR3 has 14 residues. Germline CDR1 SQVTM, CDR2 ANQGSEA. The CDR3 reads CSSRSGSGLETQYF. The DNA of the CDR3 is TGCAGCAGCCGTTCGGGCTCAGGGCTGGAGACCCAGTACTTC.

Here the CDR3 DNA reads TGCGCCAGCAGCACCGGGACAGGCCTACAAGAGACCCAGTACTTC. As protein: CASSTGTGLQETQYF. The chain employs TRBV5-1 and TRBJ2-5; 8 bases fit TRBD1. The CDR3 has 15 residues. The junction had 7 bases not matched to a gene; V was cut back by 4 bases and J by 2 bases. Germline V gives CDR1 SGHRS, CDR2 YFSETQ.